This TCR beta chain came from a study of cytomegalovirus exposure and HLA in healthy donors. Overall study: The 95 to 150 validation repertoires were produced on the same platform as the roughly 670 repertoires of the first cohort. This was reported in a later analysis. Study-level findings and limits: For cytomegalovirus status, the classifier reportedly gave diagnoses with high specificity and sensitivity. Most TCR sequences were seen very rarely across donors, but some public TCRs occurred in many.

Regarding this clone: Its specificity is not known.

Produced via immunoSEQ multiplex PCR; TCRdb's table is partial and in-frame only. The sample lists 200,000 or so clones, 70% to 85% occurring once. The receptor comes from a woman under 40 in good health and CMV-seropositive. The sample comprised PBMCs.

The CDR3 protein is CSVEEADGYTF. The CDR3 DNA sequence: TGCAGCGTTGAAGAGGCAGATGGCTACACCTTC. V and J are TRBV29-1 and TRBJ1-2; D gene ambiguous. V was pared by 0 bases and J by 6 bases, with 5 bases between. The CDR3 contains 11 residues. CDR1 SQVTM and CDR2 ANQGSEA come from the germline V gene.